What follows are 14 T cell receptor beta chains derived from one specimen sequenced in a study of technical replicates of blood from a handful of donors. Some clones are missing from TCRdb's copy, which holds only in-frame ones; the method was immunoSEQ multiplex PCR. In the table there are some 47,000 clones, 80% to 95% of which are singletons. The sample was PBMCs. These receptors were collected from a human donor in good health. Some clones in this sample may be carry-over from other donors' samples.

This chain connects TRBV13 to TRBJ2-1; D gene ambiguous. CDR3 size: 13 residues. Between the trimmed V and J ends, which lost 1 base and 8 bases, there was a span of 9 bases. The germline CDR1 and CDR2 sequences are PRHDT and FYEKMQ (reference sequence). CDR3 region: CASSLVPSDEQFF. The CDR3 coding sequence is TGTGCCAGCAGCTTAGTCCCCTCCGATGAGCAGTTCTTC.

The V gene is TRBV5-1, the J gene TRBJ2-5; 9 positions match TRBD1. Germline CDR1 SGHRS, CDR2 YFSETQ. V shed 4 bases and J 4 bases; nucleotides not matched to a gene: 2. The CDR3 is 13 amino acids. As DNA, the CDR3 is TGCGCCAGCAGCCGACAGGGGGGAGAGACCCAGTACTTC. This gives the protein CASSRQGGETQYF.

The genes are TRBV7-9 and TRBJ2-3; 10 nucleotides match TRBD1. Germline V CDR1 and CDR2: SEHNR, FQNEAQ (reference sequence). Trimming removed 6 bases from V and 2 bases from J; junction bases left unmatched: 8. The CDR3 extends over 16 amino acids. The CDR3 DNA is TGTGCCAGCAGGGCATCCGGGACAGGGGACACAGATACGCAGTATTTT. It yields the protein CASRASGTGDTDTQYF.

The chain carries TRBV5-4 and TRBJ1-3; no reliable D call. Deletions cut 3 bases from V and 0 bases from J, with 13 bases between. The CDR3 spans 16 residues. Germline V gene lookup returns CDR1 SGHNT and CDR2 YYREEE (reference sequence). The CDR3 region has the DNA TGTGCCAGCAGCTACGGATCCGGGAGCTCTGGAAACACCATATATTTT. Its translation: CASSYGSGSSGNTIYF.

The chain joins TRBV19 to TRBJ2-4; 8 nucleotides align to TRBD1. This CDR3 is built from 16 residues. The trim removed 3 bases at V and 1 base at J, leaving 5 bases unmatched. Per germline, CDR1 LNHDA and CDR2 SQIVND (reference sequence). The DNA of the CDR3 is TGTGCCAGTAGTATTAACAGGGGGAGTGCCAAAAACATTCAGTACTTC. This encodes CASSINRGSAKNIQYF. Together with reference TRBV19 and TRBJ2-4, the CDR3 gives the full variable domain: DGGITQSPKYLFRKEGQNVTLSCEQNLNHDAMYWYRQDPGQGLRLIYYSQIVNDFQKGDIAEGYSVSREKKESFPLTVTSAQKNPTAFYLCASSINRGSAKNIQYFGAGTRLSVL.

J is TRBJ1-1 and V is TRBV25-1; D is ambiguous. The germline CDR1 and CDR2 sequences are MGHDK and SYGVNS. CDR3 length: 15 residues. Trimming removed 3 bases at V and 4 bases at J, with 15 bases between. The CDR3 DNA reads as TGTGCCAGCAGTGAGGCGGGTCCTGCAGGCACTGAAGCTTTCTTT. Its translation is CASSEAGPAGTEAFF.

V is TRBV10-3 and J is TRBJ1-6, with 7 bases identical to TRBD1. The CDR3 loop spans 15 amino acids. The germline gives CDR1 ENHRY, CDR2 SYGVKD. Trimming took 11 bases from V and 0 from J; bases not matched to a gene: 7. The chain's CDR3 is CAVQGQSSYNSPLHF. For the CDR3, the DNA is TGTGCCGTACAGGGGCAGAGCTCCTATAATTCACCCCTCCACTTT.

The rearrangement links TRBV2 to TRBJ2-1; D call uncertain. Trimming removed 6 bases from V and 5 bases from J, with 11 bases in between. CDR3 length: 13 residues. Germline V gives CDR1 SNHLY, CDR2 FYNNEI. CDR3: CASSLTTNNEQFF. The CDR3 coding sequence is TGTGCCAGCAGCCTAACTACGAACAATGAGCAGTTCTTC.

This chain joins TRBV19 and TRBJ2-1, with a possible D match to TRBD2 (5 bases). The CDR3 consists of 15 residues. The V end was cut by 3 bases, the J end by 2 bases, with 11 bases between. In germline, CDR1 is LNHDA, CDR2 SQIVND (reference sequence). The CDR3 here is CASSMREPAYNEQFF. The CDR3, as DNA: TGTGCCAGTAGTATGAGGGAGCCAGCCTACAATGAGCAGTTCTTC.

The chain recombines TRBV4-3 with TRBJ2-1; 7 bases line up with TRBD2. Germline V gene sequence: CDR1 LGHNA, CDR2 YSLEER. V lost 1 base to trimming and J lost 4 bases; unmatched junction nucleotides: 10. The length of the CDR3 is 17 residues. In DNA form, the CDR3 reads TGCGCCAGCAGCCAAGCCGGTAGAGCGGGGTCGTACAATGAGCAGTTCTTC. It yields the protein CASSQAGRAGSYNEQFF.

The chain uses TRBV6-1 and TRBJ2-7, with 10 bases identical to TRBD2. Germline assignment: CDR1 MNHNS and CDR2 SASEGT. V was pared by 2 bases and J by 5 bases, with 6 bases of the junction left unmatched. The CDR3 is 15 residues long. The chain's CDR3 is CASSEQRGGLNEQYF. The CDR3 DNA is TGTGCCAGCAGTGAACAGCGGGGGGGCCTCAACGAGCAGTACTTC.

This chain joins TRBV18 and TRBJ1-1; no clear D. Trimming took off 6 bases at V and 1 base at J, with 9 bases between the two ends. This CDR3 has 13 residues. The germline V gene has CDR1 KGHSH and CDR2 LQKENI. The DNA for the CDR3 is TGTGCCAGCTCCTTCGACAAGAACACTGAAGCTTTCTTT. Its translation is CASSFDKNTEAFF.

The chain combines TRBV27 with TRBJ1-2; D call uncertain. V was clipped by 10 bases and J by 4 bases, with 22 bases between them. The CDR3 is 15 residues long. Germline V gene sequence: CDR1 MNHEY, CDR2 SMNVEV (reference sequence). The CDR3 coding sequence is TGTGCCACCTCTCCTGGAGTTTTTCGAGGCTATGGCTACACCTTC. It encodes CATSPGVFRGYGYTF.

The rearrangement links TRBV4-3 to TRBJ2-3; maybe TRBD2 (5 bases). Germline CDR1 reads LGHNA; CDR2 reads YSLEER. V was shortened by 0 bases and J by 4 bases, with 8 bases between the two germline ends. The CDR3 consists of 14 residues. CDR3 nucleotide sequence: TGCGCCAGCAGCCAAGACGGGGTGGCAGATACGCAGTATTTT. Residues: CASSQDGVADTQYF.